This TCR beta chain was observed in a study of T cells in Graves' hyperthyroidism and ophthalmopathy (dated by TCRdb to between 2018 and 2021). About the investigation overall: Peripheral blood samples were taken at the time of initial diagnosis, prior to any treatment. To identify TCR V-J signatures that set the groups apart, the researchers used a discovery cohort of more than 95 patients, made up of about 44 with Graves' ophthalmopathy and around 58 with stable Graves' hyperthyroidism. Prospective prediction of ophthalmopathy was tested in an independent validation cohort consisting of fewer than 20 hyperthyroidism patients and 15 or so patients who later progressed to ophthalmopathy. The approximately 98 discovery patients were randomly divided into training and test sets at a 7:3 ratio. In roughly six Graves' hyperthyroidism patients, the study also compared T-cell repertoires from thyroid tissue with T-cell repertoires from blood. Following sampling, methimazole starting at 30 mg daily was given to hyperthyroidism patients, and high-dose intravenous methylprednisolone was given to ophthalmopathy patients. According to the paper, TCR Vbeta CDR3 sequencing was carried out on some 130 peripheral blood samples, which came from over 40 ophthalmopathy, around 74 hyperthyroidism and 17 progressor patients. Summary of the overall study and its limitations: In validation, the model predicted progression to ophthalmopathy with around 71% sensitivity and less than 80% specificity, a median of about 6 months before onset. In cross-validation, a model built on a 13 V-J signature told ophthalmopathy apart from stable hyperthyroidism with 85% to 90% sensitivity and approximately 81% specificity, and in testing the same model reached 80%/75%. No statistical method was used to set the sample size in advance, and investigators knew the group allocation. Most expanded thyroid clonotypes (frequency above 0.001) were also detected in blood, suggesting blood repertoires may reflect thyroid immune responses.

Ophthalmopathy patients had moderately to severely active disease, with a Clinical Activity Score of 3 or more, a NOSPECS grade of 4 or more, and a disease duration of less than 3 months. Any patient with an uncontrolled infection, another autoimmune disease, pregnancy or lactation was excluded. Clinical symptoms, serum thyroxine and TRAb, thyroid ultrasound, and orbital computed tomography formed the basis for the diagnoses. PBMCs were isolated from approximately 10 ml of fresh peripheral blood by Ficoll-Paque density gradient centrifugation. Trizol reagent was used to extract total RNA, and RNA quality was then checked on an Agilent 2100 Bioanalyzer. TCR beta CDR3 regions were amplified from RNA transcripts. The first round of RT-PCR for the TCR CDR3 was performed with the HTBI primer set and the Qiagen OneStep RT-PCR kit. A second multiplex PCR round built the libraries, followed by size selection and purification. Sequencing of the libraries was done on an Illumina HiSeq2000 using paired-end 100 bp reads. In the original analysis: SOAPnuke was used to process the raw data, throwing out any read that contained adapters or uncalled bases, had a mean Phred below 15, or lacked an exact constant-primer or identifier match. High-quality paired reads were merged with COPE v1.2.5, and unique nucleotide sequences were defined as clonotypes. Clonotypes were aligned to IMGT TRBV, TRBD and TRBJ reference segments using MiTCR v1.1. The analysis was restricted to V-J combinations with a frequency above 0.0001, which together covered 99.2% of the repertoires. The TCS score was defined as F50 (clonal expansion) divided by E x V (chaos), with BLOSUM62-based TCRdist calculated between CDR3 peptides within each V-J. Welch's t-statistics and random forest reduced just over 500 V-J features to roughly 13, which were used in a naive Bayes classifier (R e1071). TCRdb applied fastp at Q25 and MiXCR to the public reads, then kept only in-frame beta chains. Rows with one shared CDR3 protein collapse into an entry with the most common genes and DNA. V and J calls and clone size were set by TCRdb, not the authors. The sample includes around 540,000 distinct CDR3 sequences, with roughly 15% observed a single time. Approximately 30% of the sample goes to the ten largest clones.

Comments on this clonotype: Its cognate antigen has yet to be identified. Base qualities are not at hand, and no much larger clone is one base apart.

The CDR3 sequence holds 15 residues, the cysteine and phenylalanine included. Kept here is only the CDR3 DNA, which spans 45 bases and is read in frame from base 1. The germline V gene gives CDR1 as SQVTM and CDR2 as ANQGSEA. Germline trimming: 6 bases from V, 2 bases from J; junction bases outside gene matches: 11. The TCR originated in a woman in her twenties or thirties with Graves' ophthalmopathy. Sequenced: blood. This chain is built from TRBV29-1 and TRBJ2-3; 7 central bases correspond to TRBD2. The CDR3 reads CSVGFSGLLTDTQYF. The DNA sequence reads TGCAGCGTCGGGTTTAGCGGGCTCCTCACAGATACGCAGTATTTT.